This TCR beta chain was found in a study of shared clonotypes between healthy human individuals. General study points: Clonotypes shared by all four donors outscored non-shared clonotypes in generation probability. Between a handful of donors, naive CD4 clonotypes were shared at a level of about 5%.

The protocol was immunoSEQ multiplex PCR, while the TCRdb copy is restricted to in-frame clones and leaves out a portion. The sample carries roughly 2.5 million clones, approximately 92% recorded once. Germline loops: CDR1 MNHNS, CDR2 SASEGT. CDR3 length: 11 amino acids. V lost 10 bases to trimming and J lost 4 bases, with 11 bases between them. On this clone: Its target is not known.

The receptor was isolated from a man aged 18 to 29 in good health. This rearrangement joins TRBV6-1 to TRBJ2-7, with unresolved D. The sample was naive CD4+ T cells sorted from blood. Sample subset: CD45RA+ positively selected. The CDR3 sequence: CATLVAYEQYF. In DNA, the CDR3 is TGTGCCACCTTGGTGGCGTACGAGCAGTACTTC.